This T cell receptor beta chain was obtained from a study of blood T cell repertoires in COVID-19. Study summary: Researchers got acute and convalescent COVID-19 samples from the United States, Italy and Spain. Nucleic acid was either cDNA or gDNA, and it came from T cells, B-cell-depleted T cells, or PBMCs.

Data came from immunoSEQ multiplex PCR; TCRdb stores just in-frame clones and leaves some out. The sample holds 210,000 or so clones, 80% to 90% seen once. Germline assignment: CDR1 SGHTA and CDR2 FQGTGA. Losses at the gene ends were 8 bases for V and 6 bases for J; bases not matched to a gene: 10. This CDR3 is built from 15 residues. The receptor was isolated from a woman over 75 with acute or convalescent COVID-19. The rearrangement uses TRBV7-3 and TRBJ2-2; 9 bases line up with TRBD1. The specimen was peripheral blood. Here the CDR3 reads CASRGQGNLAGELFF. The CDR3 nucleotides read TGTGCCAGCCGAGGACAGGGGAATCTCGCCGGGGAGCTGTTTTTT.